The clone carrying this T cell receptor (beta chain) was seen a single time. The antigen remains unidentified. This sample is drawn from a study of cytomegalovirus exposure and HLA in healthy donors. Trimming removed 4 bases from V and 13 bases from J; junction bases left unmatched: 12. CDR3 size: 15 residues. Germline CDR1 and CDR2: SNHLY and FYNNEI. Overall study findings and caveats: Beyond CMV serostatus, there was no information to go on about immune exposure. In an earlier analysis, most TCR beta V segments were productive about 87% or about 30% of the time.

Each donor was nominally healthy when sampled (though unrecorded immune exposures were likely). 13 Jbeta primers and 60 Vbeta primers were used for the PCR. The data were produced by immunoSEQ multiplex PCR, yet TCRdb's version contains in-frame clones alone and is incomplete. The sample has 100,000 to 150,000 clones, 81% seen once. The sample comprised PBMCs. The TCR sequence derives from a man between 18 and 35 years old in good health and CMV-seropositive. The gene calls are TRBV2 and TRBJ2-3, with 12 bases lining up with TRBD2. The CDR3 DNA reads TGTGCCAGCAGTGGAGGGACTAGCGGGTCCTCAATCGAGTATTTT. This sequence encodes CASSGGTSGSSIEYF.